The 25 T cell receptor beta chains below all came from one sample that was sequenced in a study of OX40 agonist ivuxolimab in advanced cancers. TCRdb's copy holds only in-frame clones and misses some; the assay was immunoSEQ multiplex PCR. Among about 53,000 clones, about 88% were seen once, and the ten largest hold 1.5%. The sample here was CD4+ or CD8+ T cells sorted from blood, taken in a trial of the OX40 agonist ivuxolimab. The origin of the receptors is an adult with an advanced solid tumor such as melanoma, head and neck, liver or kidney cancer.

This clone was counted between two and nine times. V gene TRBV7-3 combines with J gene TRBJ2-1; D tentatively fits TRBD1 or TRBD2 (5 bases each). The CDR3 loop spans 12 amino acids. Germline V gives CDR1 SGHTA, CDR2 FQGTGA. Trimming removed 5 bases from V and 9 bases from J, with 11 bases in between. The CDR3, as DNA: TGTGCCAGCAGCCAGGGAGTTGGTGAGCAGTTCTTC. Translating gives CASSQGVGEQFF. The whole variable domain, filled in from reference TRBV7-3 and TRBJ2-1, reads GAGVSQTPSNKVTEKGKYVELRCDPISGHTALYWYRQSLGQGPEFLIYFQGTGAADDSGLPNDRFFAVRPEGSVSTLKIQRTERGDSAVYLCASSQGVGEQFFGPGTRLTVL.

This sequence joins TRBV4-1 and TRBJ2-1, with D perhaps TRBD2 (5 bases). V lost 2 bases to trimming and J lost 11 bases, with 10 bases between them. This CDR3 has 12 amino acids. Germline V gives CDR1 MGHRA, CDR2 YSYEKL. The CDR3 protein is CASSQFEGQQFF. The DNA of the CDR3 is TGCGCCAGCAGCCAATTTGAGGGCCAGCAGTTCTTC.

The V call is TRBV20-1, the J call TRBJ1-2; a possible D gene is TRBD1 (5 bases). Germline CDR1 is DFQATT and CDR2 is SNEGSKA (reference sequence). CDR3 size: 11 residues. The V and J ends lost 7 bases and 7 bases respectively, with 13 bases between them. In DNA, the CDR3 is TGCAGTGTGGGGCCCCGGCCTGGCTACACCTTC. It encodes CSVGPRPGYTF.

Remarks on this clone: The same CDR3 arises from other DNA sequences in this sample as well. DNA for the CDR3: TGTGCCAGCAGCGGACAGGGTCGTCAGCCCCAGCATTTT. It specifies CASSGQGRQPQHF. The chain couples TRBV6-6 to TRBJ1-5, with TRBD1 matching 8 bases. The CDR3 consists of 13 residues. The germline gives CDR1 MNHNY, CDR2 SVGAGI (reference sequence). V lost 6 bases to trimming and J lost 6 bases; unmatched junction nucleotides: 4.

This chain links TRBV23-1 with TRBJ2-2; the D gene is possibly TRBD1 (5 bases). TRBV23-1 carries the ORF label, with uncertain function. V lost 4 bases to trimming and J lost 0 bases, with 9 bases between them. This CDR3 comprises 15 residues. The CDR3 bases are TGCGCCAGCAGTCGGGAACAGGCGAACACCGGGGAGCTGTTTTTT. This translates into CASSREQANTGELFF.

The CDR3 DNA sequence: TGTGCCAGTAATTTACAACGGAACACTGAAGCTTTCTTT. The encoded protein is CASNLQRNTEAFF. The rearrangement joins TRBV19 to TRBJ1-1, with D unresolved. Germline assignment: CDR1 LNHDA and CDR2 SQIVND (reference sequence). V was clipped by 7 bases and J by 1 base, with 10 bases between them. CDR3 length: 13 residues.

This clone occurred once. The J gene is TRBJ2-5, the V gene TRBV27; 12 bases agree with TRBD1. Germline assignment: CDR1 MNHEY and CDR2 SMNVEV (reference sequence). V was pared by 4 bases and J by 5 bases, with 5 bases of the junction left unmatched. The CDR3 spans 15 residues. The CDR3 sequence: CASSWGTGGTETQYF. CDR3 nucleotides: TGTGCCAGCAGTTGGGGGACAGGGGGCACGGAGACCCAGTACTTC.

The rearrangement joins TRBV2 to TRBJ2-1; 8 nucleotides line up with TRBD1. V was clipped by 5 bases and J by 15 bases; unmatched bases: 6. Germline V gene sequence: CDR1 SNHLY, CDR2 FYNNEI. The CDR3 extends over 11 amino acids. This chain's CDR3 is CASSSDRVAFF. DNA of the CDR3: TGTGCCAGCAGTTCGGACAGGGTGGCGTTCTTC.

This clone is medium-sized within its sample. V is TRBV7-9 and J is TRBJ1-2; 7 bases are shared with TRBD1. The length of the CDR3 is 13 residues. Germline V lookup: CDR1 SEHNR, CDR2 FQNEAQ (reference sequence). The V segment lost 5 bases and the J segment 4 bases; nucleotides outside the gene matches: 4. The CDR3 region is CASSRGDSYGYTF. DNA for the CDR3: TGTGCCAGCAGCCGGGGGGACAGCTATGGCTACACCTTC.

This clone has just a few counts. This chain connects TRBV18 to TRBJ1-1; D not certain. The CDR3 runs to 13 residues. Trimming cost V 6 bases and J 5 bases, with 13 bases left between them. Germline CDR1 and CDR2: KGHSH and LQKENI. The chain's CDR3 is CASSPDYNTEAFF. The CDR3 DNA follows: TGTGCCAGCTCTCCCGACTATAATACTGAAGCTTTCTTT.

The V gene is TRBV6-5, the J gene TRBJ2-4; D assignment may be TRBD1 or TRBD2 (5 bases each). The ends were cut back, 0 bases at V and 8 bases at J, with 11 bases in the middle. The CDR3 is 14 amino acids. The germline V gene encodes CDR1 MNHEY and CDR2 SVGAGI. For the CDR3, the DNA is TGTGCCAGCAGTTACTCGCCAAGGGGAGACATTCAGTACTTC. Protein sequence: CASSYSPRGDIQYF.

V gene TRBV9 combines with J gene TRBJ2-3; D call uncertain. The CDR3 is 12 amino acids. Germline V lookup: CDR1 SGDLS, CDR2 YYNGEE. V was pared by 0 bases and J by 6 bases, with 5 bases between. The CDR3 here is CASSVVGDTQYF. The CDR3 nucleotides read TGTGCCAGCAGCGTAGTCGGGGATACGCAGTATTTT.

This CDR3 is CASSPGQGVNTEAFF. CDR3 sequence (DNA): TGCGCCAGCAGCCCCGGACAGGGGGTGAACACTGAAGCTTTCTTT. The genes are TRBV5-1 and TRBJ1-1, with TRBD1 matching 10 bases. The V gene's germline CDR1 is SGHRS and CDR2 YFSETQ. The J segment lost 0 bases and the V segment lost 4 bases, leaving 3 bases of the junction unmatched. This CDR3 contains 15 residues.

The V and J genes are TRBV11-2 and TRBJ2-1; 8 bases are shared with TRBD2. The germline V gene encodes CDR1 SGHAT and CDR2 FQNNGV. The CDR3 is 16 amino acids. J was trimmed by 7 bases and V by 1 base; bases with no gene match: 9. The CDR3 nucleotides are TGTGCCAGCAGCTTAGGGGCTAGCGGGTGGGGGAATGAGCAGTTCTTC. It codes for CASSLGASGWGNEQFF. The variable domain in full, completed from reference TRBV11-2 and TRBJ2-1, reads EAGVAQSPRYKIIEKRQSVAFWCNPISGHATLYWYQQILGQGPKLLIQFQNNGVVDDSQLPKDRFSAERLKGVDSTLKIQPAKLEDSAVYLCASSLGASGWGNEQFFGPGTRLTVL.

The V call is TRBV5-1, the J call TRBJ2-1; 7 nucleotides line up with TRBD1. The CDR3 length is 12 residues. Germline-derived CDR1 and CDR2 are SGHRS and YFSETQ. The trim removed 1 base at V and 8 bases at J, leaving 0 bases unmatched. The CDR3 DNA reads TGCGCCAGCAGCTTGAGGGGGCATGAGCAGTTCTTC. Protein sequence: CASSLRGHEQFF. The variable domain in full, completed from reference TRBV5-1 and TRBJ2-1, reads KAGVTQTPRYLIKTRGQQVTLSCSPISGHRSVSWYQQTPGQGLQFLFEYFSETQRNKGNFPGRFSGRQFSNSRSEMNVSTLELGDSALYLCASSLRGHEQFFGPGTRLTVL.

With regard to this clone: The junction departs from germline at one end; a sequencing error may be responsible. The rearrangement links TRBV7-7 to TRBJ2-5; D ambiguous. Germline lookup yields CDR1 SSHAT and CDR2 FNYEAQ (reference sequence). This CDR3 has 13 residues. The CDR3 nucleotides are TGTGCTAGCAGCTTAGGGAACCAAGAGACCCAGTACTTC. Translation gives CASSLGNQETQYF.

This sequence joins TRBV19 and TRBJ1-2; no clear D. The CDR3 is 12 amino acids. CDR1 is LNHDA, CDR2 SQIVND, per germline (reference sequence). The ends were cut back, 2 bases at V and 5 bases at J, with 6 bases in the middle. CDR3: CASSIHPYGYTF. In DNA form, the CDR3 reads TGTGCCAGTAGTATACACCCTTATGGCTACACCTTC.

This chain links TRBV2 with TRBJ2-7; D gene unclear. This CDR3 is built from 13 residues. Germline loops: CDR1 SNHLY, CDR2 FYNNEI. Trimming left V 5 bases short and J 2 bases short, with 10 bases between. DNA for the CDR3: TGTGCCAGCAGTCGGACCCTAACCTACGAGCAGTACTTC. It encodes CASSRTLTYEQYF.

This clone was counted a few times. The rearrangement links TRBV16 to TRBJ2-3, with TRBD2 as a possible D gene (6 bases). Per germline, CDR1 KGHSY and CDR2 FQNENV. Trimming pared 2 bases from V and 12 bases from J, leaving 18 bases between. The CDR3 length is 14 residues. CDR3 DNA sequence: TGTGCCAGCAGCCAAGGCCGCGGGATCAGTACCCAGTATTTT. It translates to CASSQGRGISTQYF.

The genes are TRBV11-2 and TRBJ2-7; TRBD2 agrees at 7 bases. The CDR3 runs to 13 residues. Germline CDR1 is SGHAT and CDR2 is FQNNGV. V gave up 4 bases and J gave up 7 bases; unmatched junction bases: 7. DNA for the CDR3: TGTGCCAGCAGCTCCTCCAGGCGGGGGGAGCAGTACTTC. Its protein product is CASSSSRRGEQYF.

This sequence joins TRBV2 and TRBJ1-3; D might be TRBD1 (5 bases). The CDR3 has 14 residues. V was trimmed by 8 bases and J by 2 bases, leaving 13 bases between them. Germline loops: CDR1 SNHLY, CDR2 FYNNEI. The CDR3 sequence: CASLGGMAGNTIYF. The CDR3 DNA follows: TGTGCCAGCTTGGGGGGGATGGCTGGAAACACCATATATTTT.

This sequence joins TRBV25-1 and TRBJ1-4; maybe TRBD1 (6 bases). Germline V gene data show CDR1 as MGHDK and CDR2 as SYGVNS. CDR3 length: 15 residues. The V gene lost 6 bases and the J gene lost 7 bases, with 18 bases spanning the gap. CDR3 residues: CASSEAGGPGEKLFF. Written as DNA, the CDR3 is TGTGCCAGCAGCGAAGCCGGGGGGCCGGGTGAAAAACTGTTTTTT.

The J gene is TRBJ2-1, the V gene TRBV7-9; no clear D. The V and J ends lost 1 base and 7 bases respectively, with 11 bases between them. Germline V CDR1 and CDR2: SEHNR, FQNEAQ (reference sequence). The CDR3 extends over 14 amino acids. The CDR3: CASSLDFSGNEQFF. The DNA of the CDR3 is TGTGCCAGCAGCTTAGATTTTTCCGGGAATGAGCAGTTCTTC.

V gene TRBV18 combines with J gene TRBJ1-2, with D perhaps TRBD1 (5 bases). The CDR3 has 11 residues. Trimming left V 5 bases short and J 8 bases short, with 9 bases between. CDR1 KGHSH and CDR2 LQKENI come from the germline V gene. CDR3 nucleotide sequence: TGTGCCAGCTCAACCGAGGGGGGCTACACCTTC. Its translation is CASSTEGGYTF. The complete variable domain, with remaining parts taken from reference TRBV18 and TRBJ1-2, reads NAGVMQNPRHLVRRRGQEARLRCSPMKGHSHVYWYRQLPEEGLKFMVYLQKENIIDESGMPKERFSAEFPKEGPSILRIQQVVRGDSAAYFCASSTEGGYTFGSGTRLTVV.

The chain has TRBV5-5 and TRBJ1-2; unclear D gene. Germline V gene data show CDR1 as SGHKS and CDR2 as YYEKEE (reference sequence). The CDR3 covers 14 residues. V was clipped by 4 bases and J by 0 bases, with 10 bases between them. CDR3 sequence (DNA): TGTGCCAGCAGCGCCCTCGGAGCTAACTATGGCTACACCTTC. It is translated as CASSALGANYGYTF.